This T cell receptor (beta chain) was profiled in a study of T-cell reconstitution after alpha-beta-depleted transplantation in children. Unique molecular identifiers were used to barcode this TCRbeta library. TCRdb reanalysed the PCR reads using MiXCR and keeps one entry per CDR3 protein. The sample yields hundreds of thousands of distinct CDR3 sequences, approximately 12% seen once. The CDR3 sequence is 14 residues long. The germline V gene encodes CDR1 DFQATT and CDR2 SNEGSKA (reference sequence). The J segment lost 3 bases and the V segment lost 5 bases, leaving 8 bases of the junction unmatched.

The starting material was PBMCs, mostly from graft donor cells, obtained 360 days after TCRalphabeta/CD19-depleted stem cell transplant. The sequence derives from a male patient between 5 and 17 years old who had a stem cell transplant for acute myeloid leukemia, so the T cells may come from the graft donor. V and J are TRBV20-1 and TRBJ2-3; 7 nucleotides match TRBD2. As DNA, the CDR3 is TGCAGTGCTGGCGCGGGAGCCCGAACAGATACGCAGTATTTT. Its protein is CSAGAGARTDTQYF.